A selection of T cell receptor beta chains follows, all from one sample in a study of blood T cell repertoires in COVID-19. This table comes from immunoSEQ multiplex PCR, and its TCRdb copy is limited to in-frame clones, with some not included. The sample yields 200,000 to 250,000 clones, around four fifths seen once. Sequencing was performed on peripheral blood. These receptors were taken from a woman aged 80 or over with COVID-19, enrolled during active disease. CDR3s include the opening cysteine and the closing phenylalanine or tryptophan.

>TRBV5-1
CASSNSGEGSEAFF
>TRBV7-2
CASSLDGKVIQPQHF
>TRBV11-2
CASREPGRGNTGELFF
>TRBV10-3
CAISLDRNTEAFF
>TRBV7-6
CASSSGQGYQPQHF
>TRBV10-3
CAIAARGLPYEQYF
>TRBV7-9
CAGTGTVNLGYTF
>TRBV9
CASSGELGYEQYF
>TRBV7-3
CASSLTGLAVTDTQYF
>TRBV7-3
CASSLSGNTEAFF
>TRBV7-2
CASSRGAGGGADTQYF
>TRBV7-2
CASSRVRLAGNPGELFF
>TRBV20-1
CSASGPGGYYGYTF
>TRBV10-2
CASSQGVTNEKLFF
>TRBV6-1
CASSEGANSPLHF
>TRBV28
CASSGGVNTGELFF
>TRBV7-9
CASSLVAGYAFF
>TRBV18
CASSFEKRTIEETQYF
>TRBV12-3/TRBV12-4
CASSFWANEKLFF
>TRBV7-6
CASSKGQGGAGIGYTF
>TRBV18
CASSPLELNYGYTF
>TRBV4-2
CASSQEQGINQPQHF
>TRBV19
CASSPPGGSNSPLHF
>TRBV6-5
CASSPGDRGRYEQYF
>TRBV7-3
CASSFSGATDTQYF
>TRBV19
CASRTRLDYGYTF
>TRBV6-6
CASSYEDGMNTEAFF
>TRBV5-1
CASSLAAAGNNNEQFF
>TRBV7-2
CASSLGLASSEQYF
>TRBV19
CASSTTNRWDNEQFF
>TRBV29-1
CSVASGPREQYF
>TRBV29-1
CSVAPRGDTQYF
>TRBV12-3/TRBV12-4
CASSPRDRAAFF
>TRBV5-6
CASSLGVQWADYGYTF
>TRBV2
CASRIILAGNTEAFF
>TRBV5-6
CASSSGRLNEKLFF
>TRBV5-4
CASSGSGGYNEQFF
>TRBV6-2/TRBV6-3
CASSGGTAGELFF
>TRBV5-1
CASSLILTGGSPLHF
>TRBV5-1
CASSQGQANYGYTF
>TRBV5-1
CASSLAPGPGRTEAFF
>TRBV29-1
CSVDEDSRTSGKYEQYF
>TRBV14
CASSASRPTTGYTF
>TRBV5-4
CASSLNPGTGGFAEYNEQFF
>TRBV18
CASSPTGSLSYEQYF
>TRBV12-2
CASRGQAGPSYEQYF
>TRBV7-9
CASSGTGYSPLHF
>TRBV5-4
CASSHSGDRPDTQYF
>TRBV14
CASSQDFSSHRGREPFF
>TRBV3-1/TRBV3-2
CASSQGQGRGEAFF
>TRBV7-2
CASSLAGGLETQYF
>TRBV12-3/TRBV12-4
CASSTRDRRSAFF
>TRBV4-3
CASSQNPTSEYEQYF
>TRBV27
CASSTGATRADTQYF
>TRBV5-1
CASSKGQRREKLFF
>TRBV7-9
CAVHMAGRAYNEQFF
>TRBV6-5
CASSNRNTIYF